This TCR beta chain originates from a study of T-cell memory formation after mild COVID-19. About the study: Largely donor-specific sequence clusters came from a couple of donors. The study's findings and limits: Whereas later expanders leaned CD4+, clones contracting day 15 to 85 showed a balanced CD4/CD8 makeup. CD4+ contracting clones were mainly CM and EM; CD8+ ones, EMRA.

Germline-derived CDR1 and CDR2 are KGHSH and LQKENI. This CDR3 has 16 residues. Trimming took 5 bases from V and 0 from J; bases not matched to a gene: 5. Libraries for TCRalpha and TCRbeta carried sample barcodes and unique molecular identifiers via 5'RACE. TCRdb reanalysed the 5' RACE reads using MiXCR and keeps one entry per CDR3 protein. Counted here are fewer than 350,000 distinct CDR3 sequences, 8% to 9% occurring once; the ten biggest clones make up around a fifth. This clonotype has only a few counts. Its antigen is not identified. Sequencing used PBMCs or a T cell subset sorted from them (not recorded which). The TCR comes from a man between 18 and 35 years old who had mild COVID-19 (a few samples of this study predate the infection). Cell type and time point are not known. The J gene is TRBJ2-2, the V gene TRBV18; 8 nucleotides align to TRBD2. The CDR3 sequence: CASSTSGGPNTGELFF. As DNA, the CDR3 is TGTGCCAGCTCAACCAGCGGGGGCCCGAACACCGGGGAGCTGTTTTTT.